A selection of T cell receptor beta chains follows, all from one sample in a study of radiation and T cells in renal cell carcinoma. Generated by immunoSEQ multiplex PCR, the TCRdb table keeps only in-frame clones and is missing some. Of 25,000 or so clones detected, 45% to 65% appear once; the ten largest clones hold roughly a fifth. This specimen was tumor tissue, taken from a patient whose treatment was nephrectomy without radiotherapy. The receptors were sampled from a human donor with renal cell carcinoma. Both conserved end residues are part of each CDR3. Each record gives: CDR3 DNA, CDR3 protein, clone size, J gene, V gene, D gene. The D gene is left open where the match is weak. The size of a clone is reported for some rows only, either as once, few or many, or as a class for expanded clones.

CDR3 DNA: TGTGCCAGCAGCATGACTAGCGGGGGGGACTACGAGCAGTACTTC
CDR3 protein: CASSMTSGGDYEQYF
clone size: few
J gene: TRBJ2-7
V gene: TRBV11-1
D gene: TRBD2

CDR3 DNA: TGTGCCAGCAGTAAAACCGGCGGGGGTACTAGCACAGATACGCAGTATTTT
CDR3 protein: CASSKTGGGTSTDTQYF
clone size: medium-sized
J gene: TRBJ2-3
V gene: TRBV9
D gene: TRBD2

CDR3 DNA: TGTGCCAGCAGCGGACAGGGGAACTCCTACGAGCAGTACTTC
CDR3 protein: CASSGQGNSYEQYF
clone size: NA
J gene: TRBJ2-7
V gene: TRBV9
D gene: TRBD1

CDR3 DNA: TGTGCCAGCAGTTACTTGCAGGGAGAGACCCAGTACTTC
CDR3 protein: CASSYLQGETQYF
clone size: medium-sized
J gene: TRBJ2-5
V gene: TRBV6-5
D gene: NA

CDR3 DNA: TGTGCCAGCAGCGTAGGGTGGGACCGTTCACCCCTCCACTTT
CDR3 protein: CASSVGWDRSPLHF
clone size: once
J gene: TRBJ1-6
V gene: TRBV9
D gene: NA

CDR3 DNA: TGTGCCAGCAGCTTGGCTAGCGGGGTCACTGAGCAGTTCTTC
CDR3 protein: CASSLASGVTEQFF
clone size: NA
J gene: TRBJ2-1
V gene: TRBV7-3
D gene: TRBD2

CDR3 DNA: TGTGCCCTTCCCCCGGGGGGGGCCAACGTCCTGACTTTC
CDR3 protein: CALPPGGANVLTF
clone size: NA
J gene: TRBJ2-6
V gene: TRBV30
D gene: NA

CDR3 DNA: TGTGCCAGCAGCTCCGGTCGGGTAGGCCGGGACCAAGAGACCCAGTACTTC
CDR3 protein: CASSSGRVGRDQETQYF
clone size: NA
J gene: TRBJ2-5
V gene: TRBV7-2
D gene: NA

CDR3 DNA: TGTGCCAGCAGTTACTCGGCACAGACGGGGGTCACTGGCTACACCTTC
CDR3 protein: CASSYSAQTGVTGYTF
clone size: NA
J gene: TRBJ1-2
V gene: TRBV6-5
D gene: NA

CDR3 DNA: TGTGCCAGCAGCTTAACTAGCTCCTACGAGCAGTACTTC
CDR3 protein: CASSLTSSYEQYF
clone size: NA
J gene: TRBJ2-7
V gene: TRBV7-9
D gene: NA

CDR3 DNA: TGTGCCAGCAGCATCCGACAGGGCCCCAGCAATCAGCCCCAGCATTTT
CDR3 protein: CASSIRQGPSNQPQHF
clone size: few
J gene: TRBJ1-5
V gene: TRBV5-6
D gene: TRBD1

CDR3 DNA: TGTGCCAGCAGCCTGTATGGGCAGGGAAGTGAAAAACTGTTTTTT
CDR3 protein: CASSLYGQGSEKLFF
clone size: NA
J gene: TRBJ1-4
V gene: TRBV14
D gene: NA

CDR3 DNA: TGTGCCAGCAGCTCCACACACTACCAAAGCAAGGATACGCAGTATTTT
CDR3 protein: CASSSTHYQSKDTQYF
clone size: NA
J gene: TRBJ2-3
V gene: TRBV7-9
D gene: NA

CDR3 DNA: TGTGCCAGCAGTGGGGGACAGGGAAGGTCCTACAATGAGCAGTTCTTC
CDR3 protein: CASSGGQGRSYNEQFF
clone size: NA
J gene: TRBJ2-1
V gene: TRBV2
D gene: TRBD1

CDR3 DNA: TGTGCCAGCAGCGCCCAGGGGGGGCCCTACGAGCAGTACTTC
CDR3 protein: CASSAQGGPYEQYF
clone size: NA
J gene: TRBJ2-7
V gene: TRBV9
D gene: NA

CDR3 DNA: TGTGCCAGCAGCGTCAGGGAGTTCAGCTACGAGCAGTACTTC
CDR3 protein: CASSVREFSYEQYF
clone size: NA
J gene: TRBJ2-7
V gene: TRBV14
D gene: NA

CDR3 DNA: TGCGCCAGCAGCTCGACGGATGGAGCCTACGAGCAGTACTTC
CDR3 protein: CASSSTDGAYEQYF
clone size: few
J gene: TRBJ2-7
V gene: TRBV5-1
D gene: NA

CDR3 DNA: TGTGCCAGCAGCGCCTCGGGCCGAGGGGCGTTTGGCTACACCTTC
CDR3 protein: CASSASGRGAFGYTF
clone size: NA
J gene: TRBJ1-2
V gene: TRBV9
D gene: NA

CDR3 DNA: TGTGCCAGCAGCCTAAGGGACGGAAGGTTCACCTACGAGCAGTACTTC
CDR3 protein: CASSLRDGRFTYEQYF
clone size: NA
J gene: TRBJ2-7
V gene: TRBV7-8
D gene: NA

CDR3 DNA: TGTGCCAGCTCACCACTCGGACAGGGCCAAAAGGCTGGCTACACCTTC
CDR3 protein: CASSPLGQGQKAGYTF
clone size: NA
J gene: TRBJ1-2
V gene: TRBV18
D gene: TRBD1

CDR3 DNA: TGTGCCTGGAGTGGAGCGGGGGGAGCCAAAAACATTCAGTACTTC
CDR3 protein: CAWSGAGGAKNIQYF
clone size: NA
J gene: TRBJ2-4
V gene: TRBV30
D gene: TRBD2

CDR3 DNA: TGTGCCACCAGCAGCGGGAGGACAGCGGGCTACGAGCAGTACTTC
CDR3 protein: CATSSGRTAGYEQYF
clone size: NA
J gene: TRBJ2-7
V gene: TRBV15
D gene: NA

CDR3 DNA: TGTGCCAGCAGCACCCCGGGCGGGGAGCTGTTTTTT
CDR3 protein: CASSTPGGELFF
clone size: NA
J gene: TRBJ2-2
V gene: TRBV7-3
D gene: NA

CDR3 DNA: TGTGCCAGCAGCTTGGATCAGGGGAGAGGAGAGACCCAGTACTTC
CDR3 protein: CASSLDQGRGETQYF
clone size: many
J gene: TRBJ2-5
V gene: TRBV5-4
D gene: NA

CDR3 DNA: TGTGCCAGCAGCCTAGACAGGGTACGGGGAAACACCATATATTTT
CDR3 protein: CASSLDRVRGNTIYF
clone size: NA
J gene: TRBJ1-3
V gene: TRBV7-2
D gene: TRBD1

CDR3 DNA: TGTGCCAGCAACCTTGGGACAGGGCAAAAAGCTTTCTTT
CDR3 protein: CASNLGTGQKAFF
clone size: NA
J gene: TRBJ1-1
V gene: TRBV5-8
D gene: TRBD1

CDR3 DNA: TGTGCCAGTAGTATCGGGAGGAACACTGAAGCTTTCTTT
CDR3 protein: CASSIGRNTEAFF
clone size: few
J gene: TRBJ1-1
V gene: TRBV19
D gene: NA

CDR3 DNA: TGTGCCAGCAGTGAAGCAGGACAGGGGGCCTATGGCTACACCTTC
CDR3 protein: CASSEAGQGAYGYTF
clone size: few
J gene: TRBJ1-2
V gene: TRBV6-1
D gene: TRBD1

CDR3 DNA: TGTGCCAGCAGCCTCCGCCAAAGGGGGGAGACCCAGTACTTC
CDR3 protein: CASSLRQRGETQYF
clone size: NA
J gene: TRBJ2-5
V gene: TRBV7-7
D gene: NA

CDR3 DNA: TGTGCCCAACCCGGGGGCTACACCTTC
CDR3 protein: CAQPGGYTF
clone size: few
J gene: TRBJ1-2
V gene: TRBV30
D gene: NA

CDR3 DNA: TGCAGCGTGGGGACAGGGGCCTTTAATGAAAAACTGTTTTTT
CDR3 protein: CSVGTGAFNEKLFF
clone size: NA
J gene: TRBJ1-4
V gene: TRBV29-1
D gene: TRBD1

CDR3 DNA: TGTGCCAGCGCCTTAGGTCCCGGGACAGGGGTTGAAAAACTGTTTTTT
CDR3 protein: CASALGPGTGVEKLFF
clone size: NA
J gene: TRBJ1-4
V gene: TRBV6-6
D gene: TRBD1

CDR3 DNA: TGTGCCAGCAGAGAAGGAACCTCTAGCACAGATACGCAGTATTTT
CDR3 protein: CASREGTSSTDTQYF
clone size: once
J gene: TRBJ2-3
V gene: TRBV6-6
D gene: NA

CDR3 DNA: TGTGCCAGCAGCGTCCGGGACAGGTCCTACAATGAGCAGTTCTTC
CDR3 protein: CASSVRDRSYNEQFF
clone size: many
J gene: TRBJ2-1
V gene: TRBV9
D gene: TRBD1

CDR3 DNA: TGCGCCAGCAGCCAAGGGGGGGACAGGGCCGAGGACACCGGGGAGCTGTTTTTT
CDR3 protein: CASSQGGDRAEDTGELFF
clone size: few
J gene: TRBJ2-2
V gene: TRBV4-1
D gene: TRBD1

CDR3 DNA: TGTGCCAGCAGCCCCGAGCGGGGGAGATACAATGAGCAGTTCTTC
CDR3 protein: CASSPERGRYNEQFF
clone size: NA
J gene: TRBJ2-1
V gene: TRBV7-3
D gene: TRBD2

CDR3 DNA: TGTGCCAGCAGTCCAGGGGCGGGGGGCGTAGATACGCAGTATTTT
CDR3 protein: CASSPGAGGVDTQYF
clone size: few
J gene: TRBJ2-3
V gene: TRBV6-5
D gene: TRBD2

CDR3 DNA: TGTGCCAGCAGCTTACAGGGGAATAGCAATCAGCCCCAGCATTTT
CDR3 protein: CASSLQGNSNQPQHF
clone size: NA
J gene: TRBJ1-5
V gene: TRBV9
D gene: TRBD1

CDR3 DNA: TGTGCCAGCAGCACAGTCCTTGGGGGTCACAATGAGCAGTTCTTC
CDR3 protein: CASSTVLGGHNEQFF
clone size: NA
J gene: TRBJ2-1
V gene: TRBV9
D gene: NA

CDR3 DNA: TGTGCCAGCAGCACCGACAGGGAGAGGAATCAGCCCCAGCATTTT
CDR3 protein: CASSTDRERNQPQHF
clone size: NA
J gene: TRBJ1-5
V gene: TRBV7-2
D gene: TRBD1

CDR3 DNA: TGTGCCAGCAGGGGAGCAGGGTTACATGGCTACACCTTC
CDR3 protein: CASRGAGLHGYTF
clone size: NA
J gene: TRBJ1-2
V gene: TRBV6-5
D gene: NA

CDR3 DNA: TGTGCCAGCTCACCAGGGAACACTGAAGCTTTCTTT
CDR3 protein: CASSPGNTEAFF
clone size: NA
J gene: TRBJ1-1
V gene: TRBV18
D gene: NA

CDR3 DNA: TGTGCCAGCAGTTACCGCAGTTGGGGCTCCTACGAGCAGTACTTC
CDR3 protein: CASSYRSWGSYEQYF
clone size: NA
J gene: TRBJ2-7
V gene: TRBV6-6
D gene: NA

CDR3 DNA: TGTGCCAGCAGCATTCTAGCGGGCCGCACAGATACGCAGTATTTT
CDR3 protein: CASSILAGRTDTQYF
clone size: NA
J gene: TRBJ2-3
V gene: TRBV11-2
D gene: TRBD2

CDR3 DNA: TGTGCCACCGCCCGGACTCGCATCACAGATACGCAGTATTTT
CDR3 protein: CATARTRITDTQYF
clone size: NA
J gene: TRBJ2-3
V gene: TRBV2
D gene: NA

CDR3 DNA: TGTGCCAGCAGCTTTTCAGGGAGTAATGAAAAACTGTTTTTT
CDR3 protein: CASSFSGSNEKLFF
clone size: few
J gene: TRBJ1-4
V gene: TRBV5-5
D gene: NA

CDR3 DNA: TGTGCGATCGGGGACAGGGTGAACTATGGCTACACCTTC
CDR3 protein: CAIGDRVNYGYTF
clone size: NA
J gene: TRBJ1-2
V gene: TRBV10-3
D gene: TRBD1

CDR3 DNA: TGTGCCAGCAGCGAAAACAGTGAAAAACTGTTTTTT
CDR3 protein: CASSENSEKLFF
clone size: NA
J gene: TRBJ1-4
V gene: TRBV9
D gene: NA

CDR3 DNA: TGTGCCAGCAGCCGGGGACCCTCTAGCACAGATACGCAGTATTTT
CDR3 protein: CASSRGPSSTDTQYF
clone size: NA
J gene: TRBJ2-3
V gene: TRBV5-4
D gene: NA

CDR3 DNA: TGCGCCAGCAGCTCCCAGGGACTCAACACTGAAGCTTTCTTT
CDR3 protein: CASSSQGLNTEAFF
clone size: few
J gene: TRBJ1-1
V gene: TRBV5-1
D gene: NA